The 26 T cell receptor beta chains below were found in one sample sequenced in a study of cytomegalovirus exposure and HLA in healthy donors. Only in-frame clones appear in the TCRdb table, and some are missing; sequencing was by immunoSEQ multiplex PCR. Here the sample spans about 140,000 clones, 85% to 90% being singletons. Specimen: PBMCs. Source of these receptors: a man aged 18 to 35 in good health and CMV-seronegative.

This clone was recorded once. The gene calls are TRBV6-5 and TRBJ1-3, with TRBD1 matching over 10 bases. The CDR3 is made up of 16 amino acids. Germline lookup yields CDR1 MNHEY and CDR2 SVGAGI. The trim removed 0 bases at V and 2 bases at J, leaving 1 base unmatched. The CDR3 DNA follows: TGTGCCAGCAGTTACTCCGGGACAGGGGCTGGAAACACCATATATTTT. It encodes CASSYSGTGAGNTIYF.

CDR3 loop: CASSIANSGNTIYF. The CDR3 DNA reads TGTGCCAGTAGTATAGCAAACTCTGGAAACACCATATATTTT. The J gene is TRBJ1-3, the V gene TRBV19; D gene ambiguous. There are 14 residues in the CDR3. Looked up from germline, CDR1 is LNHDA and CDR2 is SQIVND (reference sequence). Trimming removed 1 base from V and 0 bases from J, with 4 bases in between.

V usage is TRBV5-6 and J usage is TRBJ2-7; no definite D call. CDR1 is SGHDT and CDR2 is YYEEEE in the germline V gene. V was trimmed by 0 bases and J by 3 bases, leaving 19 bases between them. The CDR3 runs 17 residues. As DNA, the CDR3 is TGTGCCAGCAGCTTGGCCGGGTATGGTAGATTGAGCTACGAGCAGTACTTC. It is translated as CASSLAGYGRLSYEQYF.

The V call is TRBV6-1, the J call TRBJ1-5, with 10 bases that match TRBD1. The germline V gene has CDR1 MNHNS and CDR2 SASEGT. V lost 4 bases to trimming and J lost 6 bases; unmatched junction nucleotides: 6. The CDR3 is 15 amino acids. The CDR3 nucleotides read TGTGCCAGCAGTGTCTTGACAGGGGGCAGTCAGCCCCAGCATTTT. Its protein product is CASSVLTGGSQPQHF.

This chain joins TRBV16 and TRBJ1-5; D uncertain. The ends were cut back, 4 bases at V and 4 bases at J, with 14 bases in the middle. CDR1 is KGHSY, CDR2 FQNENV, per germline. The CDR3 extends over 15 amino acids. The CDR3 DNA sequence: TGTGCCAGCAGCCTCTACGCCGGAGAGAATCAGCCCCAGCATTTT. Translating it yields CASSLYAGENQPQHF.

The V and J genes are TRBV6-1 and TRBJ1-2; unclear D gene. The CDR3 length is 15 residues. CDR1 and CDR2 from the germline V gene are MNHNS and SASEGT. With 1 base removed from V and 4 bases from J, the gap between germline ends came to 13 bases. CDR3 bases: TGTGCCAGCAGTGAAGTTGTGGCAGCGGGCTATGGCTACACCTTC. Translated, it gives CASSEVVAAGYGYTF.

The chain couples TRBV7-9 to TRBJ2-7; D is perhaps TRBD2 (5 bases). Germline V gene lookup returns CDR1 SEHNR and CDR2 FQNEAQ (reference sequence). V lost 5 bases, J lost 3 bases, and 17 bases lay in between. CDR3 size: 15 residues. The CDR3 is CASSHPGTVYYEQYF. The CDR3 nucleotides read TGTGCCAGCAGCCACCCGGGAACAGTGTACTACGAGCAGTACTTC.

This chain connects TRBV6-1 to TRBJ2-7; 9 bases fit TRBD1. Germline loops: CDR1 MNHNS, CDR2 SASEGT. This CDR3 region has 15 residues. V shed 9 bases and J 0 bases; nucleotides not matched to a gene: 9. The CDR3 nucleotides are TGTGCCAGTGCGATCGGGACAGGGTTCTCCTACGAGCAGTACTTC. Translated, it gives CASAIGTGFSYEQYF.

The chain has TRBV11-3 and TRBJ2-3; D perhaps matches TRBD2 (7 bases). V shed 1 base and J shed 4 bases, with 12 bases lying between them. Germline V gene data show CDR1 as SGHNT and CDR2 as YENEEA. The CDR3 contains 15 residues. The CDR3 DNA reads as TGTGCCAGCAGCTTAGGGGGCGGGGGCGCAGATACGCAGTATTTT. It translates to CASSLGGGGADTQYF.

This chain joins TRBV29-1 and TRBJ2-1; 11 positions match TRBD2. V shed 1 base, J shed 7 bases, and the junction held 9 bases outside the gene matches. Germline-derived CDR1 and CDR2 are SQVTM and ANQGSEA. The CDR3 runs 16 residues. In nucleotides, the CDR3 is TGCAGCGTTGAAGGGAGGCTAGCGGGAGGTAGAAATGAGCAGTTCTTC. Amino acid sequence: CSVEGRLAGGRNEQFF.

The rearrangement uses TRBV7-9 and TRBJ1-2; D gene uncertain. V lost 6 bases, J lost 3 bases, and 8 bases lay in between. Per the germline V gene, CDR1 is SEHNR and CDR2 is FQNEAQ (reference sequence). The CDR3 length is 12 residues. CDR3 protein: CASSSGDYGYTF. The CDR3 nucleotides are TGTGCCAGCAGTTCAGGCGACTATGGCTACACCTTC.

The chain carries TRBV19 and TRBJ2-5, with 7 nucleotides matching TRBD1. This CDR3 region has 14 residues. Germline V gene data show CDR1 as LNHDA and CDR2 as SQIVND (reference sequence). The J segment lost 5 bases and the V segment lost 3 bases, leaving 6 bases of the junction unmatched. The CDR3 DNA reads TGTGCCAGTAGTATGGGGACAGACTTGGAGACCCAGTACTTC. This sequence encodes CASSMGTDLETQYF. The variable domain in full, with the rest retrieved from reference TRBV19 and TRBJ2-5, is DGGITQSPKYLFRKEGQNVTLSCEQNLNHDAMYWYRQDPGQGLRLIYYSQIVNDFQKGDIAEGYSVSREKKESFPLTVTSAQKNPTAFYLCASSMGTDLETQYFGPGTRLLVL.

This clone appeared a single time. The chain combines TRBV4-1 with TRBJ2-7; 7 nucleotides align to TRBD2. The germline CDR1 and CDR2 sequences are MGHRA and YSYEKL. J was trimmed by 7 bases and V by 1 base; bases with no gene match: 10. The CDR3 sequence is 15 residues long. The DNA of the CDR3 is TGCGCCAGCAGCCAAGCGGGGACGGGAGGATTAGAGCAGTACTTC. This gives the protein CASSQAGTGGLEQYF.

The J gene is TRBJ2-5, the V gene TRBV4-1; D remains ambiguous. The CDR3 spans 14 residues. The V gene's germline CDR1 is MGHRA and CDR2 YSYEKL. V was trimmed by 4 bases and J by 1 base, leaving 10 bases between them. The CDR3 reads CASSLVYGQETQYF. CDR3 nucleotide sequence: TGCGCCAGCAGCCTCGTCTACGGCCAAGAGACCCAGTACTTC.

The chain recombines TRBV19 with TRBJ1-5, with D perhaps TRBD1 (5 bases). The CDR3 is 16 residues long. Germline CDR1 and CDR2: LNHDA and SQIVND (reference sequence). V was pared by 4 bases and J by 0 bases, with 13 bases between. The CDR3 protein is CASSTRDFYSNQPQHF. CDR3 nucleotide sequence: TGTGCCAGTAGTACCCGGGACTTTTATAGCAATCAGCCCCAGCATTTT.

The V and J genes are TRBV27 and TRBJ2-3; possibly TRBD2 for D (5 bases). CDR1 MNHEY and CDR2 SMNVEV come from the germline V gene (reference sequence). The V end lost 1 base, the J end lost 5 bases, and 22 bases lay between the germline ends. The CDR3 has 18 residues. CDR3 protein: CASSLFPGERGPGDTQYF. As DNA, the CDR3 is TGTGCCAGCAGTTTATTCCCCGGCGAGAGAGGGCCGGGAGATACGCAGTATTTT.

The V and J genes are TRBV7-9 and TRBJ1-4; D is perhaps TRBD1 (5 bases). V lost 7 bases, J lost 2 bases, and 17 bases lay in between. The CDR3 has 16 amino acids. Per germline, CDR1 SEHNR and CDR2 FQNEAQ (reference sequence). Here the CDR3 DNA reads TGTGCCAGCACCTCGAGGGAGGGGCCTACTAATGAAAAACTGTTTTTT. This codes for CASTSREGPTNEKLFF.

This clone was seen just once. This rearrangement joins TRBV6-1 to TRBJ2-1; 8 positions match TRBD1. Germline V gene sequence: CDR1 MNHNS, CDR2 SASEGT. This CDR3 region has 16 residues. V lost 4 bases and J lost 3; bases outside the gene matches: 8. The CDR3: CASSGSQGAIYNEQFF. The CDR3 DNA reads as TGTGCCAGCAGTGGCTCCCAGGGGGCAATCTACAATGAGCAGTTCTTC.

The V call is TRBV7-9, the J call TRBJ2-7; D perhaps matches TRBD1 (6 bases). This CDR3 is built from 16 residues. Germline V gene sequence: CDR1 SEHNR, CDR2 FQNEAQ (reference sequence). Between the trimmed V and J ends, which lost 3 bases and 0 bases, there was a span of 15 bases. The CDR3 nucleotides read TGTGCCAGCAGCTTCTCATCCGGGACAATCTCCTACGAGCAGTACTTC. The encoded protein is CASSFSSGTISYEQYF.

This clone was counted once. The CDR3 spells CASSLGLVSYNEQFF. In DNA, the CDR3 is TGTGCCAGCAGTTTAGGGCTTGTCTCCTACAATGAGCAGTTCTTC. The chain joins TRBV28 to TRBJ2-1; D is uncertain. The germline V gene encodes CDR1 MDHEN and CDR2 SYDVKM. Trimming took 2 bases from V and 0 from J, leaving 8 bases between them. The CDR3 contains 15 residues.

CDR3 region: CASNPTGIGPAEAFF. In DNA, the CDR3 is TGTGCCAGTAACCCGACAGGGATCGGTCCCGCCGAAGCTTTCTTT. This chain connects TRBV19 to TRBJ1-1, with 7 bases lining up with TRBD1. This CDR3 has 15 amino acids. The V and J ends lost 7 bases and 8 bases, in that order; junction bases with no gene match: 16. The germline V gene encodes CDR1 LNHDA and CDR2 SQIVND (reference sequence). Using reference TRBV19 and TRBJ1-1 for the parts outside the CDR3, the full variable domain is DGGITQSPKYLFRKEGQNVTLSCEQNLNHDAMYWYRQDPGQGLRLIYYSQIVNDFQKGDIAEGYSVSREKKESFPLTVTSAQKNPTAFYLCASNPTGIGPAEAFFGQGTRLTVV.

The chain carries TRBV5-4 and TRBJ2-3; D gene unclear. The CDR3 extends over 15 amino acids. Trimming removed 3 bases at V and 4 bases at J, with 15 bases between. Germline-derived CDR1 and CDR2 are SGHNT and YYREEE (reference sequence). The CDR3 DNA reads as TGTGCCAGCAGCTCCAATAGCCAGAAGCCAGATACGCAGTATTTT. It codes for CASSSNSQKPDTQYF. Drawing the rest from reference TRBV5-4 and TRBJ2-3, the complete variable domain is ETGVTQSPTHLIKTRGQQVTLRCSSQSGHNTVSWYQQALGQGPQFIFQYYREEENGRGNFPPRFSGLQFPNYSSELNVNALELDDSALYLCASSSNSQKPDTQYFGPGTRLTVL.

The chain links TRBV5-1 to TRBJ2-2; D possibly corresponds to TRBD1 (5 bases). The CDR3 totals 12 residues. The V end lost 4 bases, the J end lost 5 bases, and 6 bases lay between the germline ends. Germline lookup yields CDR1 SGHRS and CDR2 YFSETQ. The CDR3 DNA reads as TGCGCCAGCAGCCGACAGACCGGGGAGCTGTTTTTT. Its translation is CASSRQTGELFF.

This clone was observed many times. The chain combines TRBV27 with TRBJ2-7; 9 bases line up with TRBD2. J lost 5 bases, V lost 6 bases, and 8 bases had no gene match. Germline loops: CDR1 MNHEY, CDR2 SMNVEV (reference sequence). This CDR3 has 14 amino acids. The CDR3 region has the DNA TGTGCCAGCAGCAAACAGACTAGCGGAGACGAGCAGTACTTC. Translated, it gives CASSKQTSGDEQYF.

The chain combines TRBV7-8 with TRBJ1-1; D remains unclear. The V end lost 5 bases, the J end lost 2 bases, and 15 bases lay between the germline ends. Germline lookup yields CDR1 SGHVS and CDR2 FQNEAQ. This CDR3 is built from 15 residues. This chain's CDR3 is CASSLRSIVNTEAFF. Written as DNA, the CDR3 is TGTGCCAGCAGCCTCAGATCGATCGTAAACACTGAAGCTTTCTTT.

This clone is medium-sized. The chain joins TRBV2 to TRBJ1-4, with a possible D match to TRBD1 (6 bases). The CDR3 is made up of 12 amino acids. The V gene lost 10 bases and the J gene lost 8 bases, with 14 bases spanning the gap. The germline V gene encodes CDR1 SNHLY and CDR2 FYNNEI. CDR3 loop: CATTGTGEKLFF. The CDR3 bases are TGTGCCACCACAGGGACGGGGGAAAAACTGTTTTTT.